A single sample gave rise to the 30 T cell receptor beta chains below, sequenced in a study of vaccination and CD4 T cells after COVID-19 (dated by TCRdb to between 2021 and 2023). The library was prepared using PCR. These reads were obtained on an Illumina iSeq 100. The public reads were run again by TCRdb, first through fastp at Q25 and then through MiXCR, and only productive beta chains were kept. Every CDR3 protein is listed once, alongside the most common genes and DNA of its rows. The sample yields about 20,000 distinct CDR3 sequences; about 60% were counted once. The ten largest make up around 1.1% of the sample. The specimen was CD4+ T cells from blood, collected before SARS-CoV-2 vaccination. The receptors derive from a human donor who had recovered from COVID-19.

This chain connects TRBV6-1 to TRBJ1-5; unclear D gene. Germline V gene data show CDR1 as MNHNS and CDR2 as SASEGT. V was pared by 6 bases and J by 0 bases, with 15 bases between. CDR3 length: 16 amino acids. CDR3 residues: CASRPKPGNSNQPQHF. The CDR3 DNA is TGTGCCAGCAGGCCTAAGCCAGGAAATAGCAATCAGCCCCAGCATTTT.

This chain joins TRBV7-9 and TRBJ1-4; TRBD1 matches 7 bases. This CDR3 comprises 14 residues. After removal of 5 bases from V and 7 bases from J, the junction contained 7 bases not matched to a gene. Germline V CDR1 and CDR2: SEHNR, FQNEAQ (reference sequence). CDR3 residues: CASSLQGWGEKLFF. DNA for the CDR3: TGTGCCAGCAGCCTACAGGGGTGGGGTGAAAAACTGTTTTTT. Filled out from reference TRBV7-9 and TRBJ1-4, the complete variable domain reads DTGVSQNPRHKITKRGQNVTFRCDPISEHNRLYWYRQTLGQGPEFLTYFQNEAQLEKSRLLSDRFSAERPKGSFSTLEIQRTEQGDSAMYLCASSLQGWGEKLFFGSGTQLSVL.

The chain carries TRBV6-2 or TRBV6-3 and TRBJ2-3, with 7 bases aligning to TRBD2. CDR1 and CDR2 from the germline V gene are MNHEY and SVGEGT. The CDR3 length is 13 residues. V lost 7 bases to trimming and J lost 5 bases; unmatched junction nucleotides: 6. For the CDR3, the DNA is TGTGCCAGCAAGGGACTACTAGGAGATACGCAGTATTTT. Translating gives CASKGLLGDTQYF.

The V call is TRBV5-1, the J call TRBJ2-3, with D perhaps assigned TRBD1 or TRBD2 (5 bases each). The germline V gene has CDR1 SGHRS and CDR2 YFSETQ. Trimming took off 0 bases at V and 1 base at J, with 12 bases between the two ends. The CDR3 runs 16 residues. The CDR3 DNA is TGCGCCAGCAGCTTGGGCCTTGGGGGAGGCACAGATACGCAGTATTTT. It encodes CASSLGLGGGTDTQYF.

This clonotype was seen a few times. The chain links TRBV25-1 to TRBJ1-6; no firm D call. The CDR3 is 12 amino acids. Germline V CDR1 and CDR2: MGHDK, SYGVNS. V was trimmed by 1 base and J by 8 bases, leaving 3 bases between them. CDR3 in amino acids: CASSEFDSPLHF. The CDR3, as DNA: TGTGCCAGCAGTGAATTCGATTCACCCCTCCACTTT.

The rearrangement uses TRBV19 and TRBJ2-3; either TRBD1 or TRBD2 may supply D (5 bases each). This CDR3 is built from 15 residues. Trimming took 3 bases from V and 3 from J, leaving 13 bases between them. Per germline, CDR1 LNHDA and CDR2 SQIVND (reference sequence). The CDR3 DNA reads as TGTGCCAGTAGTATTGGGACGGTAGATACAGATACGCAGTATTTT. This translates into CASSIGTVDTDTQYF.

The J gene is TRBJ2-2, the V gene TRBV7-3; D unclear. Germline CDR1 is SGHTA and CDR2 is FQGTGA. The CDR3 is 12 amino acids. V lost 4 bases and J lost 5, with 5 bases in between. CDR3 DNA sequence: TGTGCCAGCAGCTCTAATACCGGGGAGCTGTTTTTT. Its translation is CASSSNTGELFF.

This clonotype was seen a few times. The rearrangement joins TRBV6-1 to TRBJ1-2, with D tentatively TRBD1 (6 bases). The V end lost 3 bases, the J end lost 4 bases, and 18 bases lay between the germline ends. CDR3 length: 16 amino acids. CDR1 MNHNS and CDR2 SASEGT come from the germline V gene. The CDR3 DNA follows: TGTGCCAGCAGTGAGAAGGGGGGGGCGCGGGTCTATGGCTACACCTTC. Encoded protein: CASSEKGGARVYGYTF.

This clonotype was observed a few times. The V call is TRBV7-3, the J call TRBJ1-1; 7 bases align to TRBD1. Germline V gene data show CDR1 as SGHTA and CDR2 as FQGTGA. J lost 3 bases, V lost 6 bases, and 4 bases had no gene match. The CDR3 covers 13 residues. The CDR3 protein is CASSPGTDTEAFF. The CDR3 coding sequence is TGTGCCAGCAGTCCCGGGACAGACACTGAAGCTTTCTTT.

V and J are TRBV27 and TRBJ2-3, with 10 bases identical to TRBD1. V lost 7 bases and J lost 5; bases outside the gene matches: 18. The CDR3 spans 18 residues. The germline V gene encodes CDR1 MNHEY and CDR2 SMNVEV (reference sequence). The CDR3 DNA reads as TGTGCCAGCACCTCCCTTGGAGAGCCGGGACAGGGGCGAGATACGCAGTATTTT. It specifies CASTSLGEPGQGRDTQYF.

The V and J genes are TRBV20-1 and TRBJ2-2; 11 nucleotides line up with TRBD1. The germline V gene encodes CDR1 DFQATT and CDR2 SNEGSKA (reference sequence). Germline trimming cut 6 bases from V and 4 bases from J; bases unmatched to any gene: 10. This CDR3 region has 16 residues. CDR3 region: CSAENPGTGGTGELFF. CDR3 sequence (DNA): TGCAGTGCGGAAAACCCCGGGACAGGGGGCACCGGGGAGCTGTTTTTT.

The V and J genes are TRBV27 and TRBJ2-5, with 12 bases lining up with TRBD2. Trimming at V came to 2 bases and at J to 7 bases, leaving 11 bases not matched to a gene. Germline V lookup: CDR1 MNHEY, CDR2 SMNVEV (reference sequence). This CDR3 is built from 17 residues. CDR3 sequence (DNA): TGTGCCAGCAGTTTAGTCGCTAGCGGGAGGGGCCCGAGGACCCAGTACTTC. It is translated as CASSLVASGRGPRTQYF.

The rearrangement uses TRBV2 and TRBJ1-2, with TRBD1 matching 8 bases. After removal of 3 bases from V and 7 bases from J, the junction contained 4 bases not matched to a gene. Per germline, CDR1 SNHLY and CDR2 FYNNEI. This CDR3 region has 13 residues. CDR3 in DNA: TGTGCCAGCAGTGAGGACAGGGTTTCTGGCTACACCTTC. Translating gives CASSEDRVSGYTF. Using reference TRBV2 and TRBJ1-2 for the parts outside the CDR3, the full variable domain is EPEVTQTPSHQVTQMGQEVILRCVPISNHLYFYWYRQILGQKVEFLVSFYNNEISEKSEIFDDQFSVERPDGSNFTLKIRSTKLEDSAMYFCASSEDRVSGYTFGSGTRLTVV.

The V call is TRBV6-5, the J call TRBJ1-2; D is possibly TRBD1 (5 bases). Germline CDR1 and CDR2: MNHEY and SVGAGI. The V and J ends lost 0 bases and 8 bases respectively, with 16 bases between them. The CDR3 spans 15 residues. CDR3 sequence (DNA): TGTGCCAGCAGTTACTCGGTATCCGGGACGAAGGGCTACACCTTC. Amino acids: CASSYSVSGTKGYTF.

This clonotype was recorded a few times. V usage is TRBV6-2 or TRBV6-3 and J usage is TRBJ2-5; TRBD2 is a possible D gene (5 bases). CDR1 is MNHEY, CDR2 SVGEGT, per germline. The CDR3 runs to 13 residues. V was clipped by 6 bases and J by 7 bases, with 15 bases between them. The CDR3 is CASRGSSVGTQYF. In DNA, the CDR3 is TGTGCCAGCAGAGGGAGTAGTGTGGGGACCCAGTACTTC.

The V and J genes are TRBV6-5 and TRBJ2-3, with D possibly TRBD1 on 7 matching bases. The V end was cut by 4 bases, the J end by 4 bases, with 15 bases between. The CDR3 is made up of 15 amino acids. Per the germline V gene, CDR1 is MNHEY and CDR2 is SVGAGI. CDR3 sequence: CASSSTQGRPDTQYF. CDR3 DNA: TGTGCCAGCAGTTCCACACAGGGGAGGCCAGATACGCAGTATTTT.

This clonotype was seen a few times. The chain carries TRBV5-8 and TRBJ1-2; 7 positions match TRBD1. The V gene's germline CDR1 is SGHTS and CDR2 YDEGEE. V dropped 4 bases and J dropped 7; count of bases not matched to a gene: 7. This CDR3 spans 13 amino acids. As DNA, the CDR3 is TGTGCCAGCAGCGACCGGGACAGTAGTGGCTACACCTTC. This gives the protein CASSDRDSSGYTF.

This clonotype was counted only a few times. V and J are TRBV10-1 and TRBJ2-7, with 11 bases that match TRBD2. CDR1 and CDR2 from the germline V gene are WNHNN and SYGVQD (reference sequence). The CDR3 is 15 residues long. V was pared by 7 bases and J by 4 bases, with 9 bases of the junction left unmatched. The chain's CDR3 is CASKGVAGGFYEQYF. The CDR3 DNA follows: TGCGCCAGCAAGGGAGTAGCGGGAGGGTTTTACGAGCAGTACTTC.

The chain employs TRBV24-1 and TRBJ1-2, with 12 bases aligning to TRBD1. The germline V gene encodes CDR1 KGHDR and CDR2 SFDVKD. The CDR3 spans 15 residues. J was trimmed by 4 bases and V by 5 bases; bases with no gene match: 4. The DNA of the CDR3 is TGTGCCACCAGTGCGGGACAGGGGGCGTCCTATGGCTACACCTTC. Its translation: CATSAGQGASYGYTF.

This CDR3 is CASSTSGRGSSYNEQFF. In nucleotides, the CDR3 is TGTGCCAGTAGTACATCCGGGCGGGGAAGCTCCTACAATGAGCAGTTCTTC. The V call is TRBV19, the J call TRBJ2-1, with D perhaps matching TRBD2 (6 bases). Trimming stripped 4 bases from V and 0 bases from J, with 16 bases between. The CDR3 runs to 17 residues. Per the germline V gene, CDR1 is LNHDA and CDR2 is SQIVND (reference sequence).

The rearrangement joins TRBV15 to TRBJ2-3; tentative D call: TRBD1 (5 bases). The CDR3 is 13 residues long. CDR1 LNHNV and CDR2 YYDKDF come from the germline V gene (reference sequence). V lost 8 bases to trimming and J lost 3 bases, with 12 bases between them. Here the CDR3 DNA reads TGTGCCACCGGCGACAGCCGTACAGATACGCAGTATTTT. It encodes CATGDSRTDTQYF.

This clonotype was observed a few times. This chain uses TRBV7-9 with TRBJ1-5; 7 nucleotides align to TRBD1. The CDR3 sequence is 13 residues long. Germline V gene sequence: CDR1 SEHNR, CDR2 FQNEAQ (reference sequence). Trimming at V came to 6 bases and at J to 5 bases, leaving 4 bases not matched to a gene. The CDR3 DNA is TGTGCCAGCAGTCCACAGGGGTATCAGCCCCAGCATTTT. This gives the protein CASSPQGYQPQHF.

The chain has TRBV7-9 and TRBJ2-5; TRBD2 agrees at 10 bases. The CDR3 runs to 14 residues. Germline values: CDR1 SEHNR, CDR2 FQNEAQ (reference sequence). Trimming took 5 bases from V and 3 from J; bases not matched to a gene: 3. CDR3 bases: TGTGCCAGCAGCCCTAGCGGGAGAGAAGAGACCCAGTACTTC. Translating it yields CASSPSGREETQYF.

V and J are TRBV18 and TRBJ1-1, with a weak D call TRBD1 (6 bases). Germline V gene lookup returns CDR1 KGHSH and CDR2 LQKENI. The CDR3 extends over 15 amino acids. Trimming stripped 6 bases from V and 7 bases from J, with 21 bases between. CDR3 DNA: TGTGCCAGCTCTCACAAAGGGGGGGGGTATGATGAAGCTTTCTTT. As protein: CASSHKGGGYDEAFF.

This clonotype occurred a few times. The CDR3 nucleotides read TGTGCCAGCAGCCCACAAGGTGTAGGGGAGAACACTGAAGCTTTCTTT. Protein sequence: CASSPQGVGENTEAFF. The chain couples TRBV7-9 to TRBJ1-1, with a weak D call TRBD1 (5 bases). Germline loops: CDR1 SEHNR, CDR2 FQNEAQ (reference sequence). Trimming cost V 5 bases and J 1 base, with 17 bases left between them. The CDR3 extends over 16 amino acids.

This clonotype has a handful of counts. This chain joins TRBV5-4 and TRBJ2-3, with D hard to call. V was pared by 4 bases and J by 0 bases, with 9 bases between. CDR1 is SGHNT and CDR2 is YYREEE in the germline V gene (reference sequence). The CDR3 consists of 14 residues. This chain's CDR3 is CASSPPGSTDTQYF. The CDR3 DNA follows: TGTGCCAGCAGCCCACCAGGAAGCACAGATACGCAGTATTTT.

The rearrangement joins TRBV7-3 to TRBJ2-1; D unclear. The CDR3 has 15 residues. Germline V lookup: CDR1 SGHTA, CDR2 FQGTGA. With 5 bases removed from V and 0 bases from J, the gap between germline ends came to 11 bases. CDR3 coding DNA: TGTGCCAGCAGCGACGGATCGGTCTCCTACAATGAGCAGTTCTTC. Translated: CASSDGSVSYNEQFF.

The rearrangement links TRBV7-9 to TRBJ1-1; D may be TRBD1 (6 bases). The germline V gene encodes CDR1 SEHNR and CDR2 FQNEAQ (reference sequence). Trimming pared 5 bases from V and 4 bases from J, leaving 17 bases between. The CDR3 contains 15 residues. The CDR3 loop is CASSVQQGIGTEAFF. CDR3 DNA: TGTGCCAGCAGCGTCCAGCAGGGGATTGGCACTGAAGCTTTCTTT. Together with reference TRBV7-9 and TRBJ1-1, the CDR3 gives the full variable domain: DTGVSQNPRHKITKRGQNVTFRCDPISEHNRLYWYRQTLGQGPEFLTYFQNEAQLEKSRLLSDRFSAERPKGSFSTLEIQRTEQGDSAMYLCASSVQQGIGTEAFFGQGTRLTVV.

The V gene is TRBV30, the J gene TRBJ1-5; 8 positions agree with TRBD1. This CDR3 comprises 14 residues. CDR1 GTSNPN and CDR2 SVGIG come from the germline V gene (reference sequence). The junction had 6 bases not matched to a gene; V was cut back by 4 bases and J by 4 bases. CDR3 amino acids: CAWNAGGRNQPQHF. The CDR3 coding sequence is TGTGCCTGGAATGCAGGGGGCCGAAATCAGCCCCAGCATTTT. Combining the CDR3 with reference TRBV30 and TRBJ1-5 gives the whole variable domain SQTIHQWPATLVQPVGSPLSLECTVEGTSNPNLYWYRQAAGRGLQLLFYSVGIGQISSEVPQNLSASRPQDRQFILSSKKLLLSDSGFYLCAWNAGGRNQPQHFGDGTRLSIL.

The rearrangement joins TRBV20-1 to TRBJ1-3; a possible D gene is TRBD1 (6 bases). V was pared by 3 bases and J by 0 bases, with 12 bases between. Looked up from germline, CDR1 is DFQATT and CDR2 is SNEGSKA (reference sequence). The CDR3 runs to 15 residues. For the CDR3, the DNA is TGCAGTGCTAGCCCTACAGGGAACTCTGGAAACACCATATATTTT. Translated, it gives CSASPTGNSGNTIYF.